The rows below give T cell receptor beta chains drawn from one sample of a study of CD8 T cells in ankylosing spondylitis. TCRdb re-called the 5' RACE reads through MiXCR, storing one row per CDR3 protein. In the table there are more than 150,000 distinct CDR3 sequences, approximately 12% of which are singletons. The source material was blood, either unsorted or a sorted T cell fraction (not recorded which). The receptors stem from a female donor with ankylosing spondylitis or in good health (not recorded which). Each CDR3 is given with its conserved first and last residue. The D gene is left open where the match is weak. Where a row states a size, it is once, few, many or the class of an expanded clone; other rows omit it.

TGTGCCAGCACGCGCGTGACTAGCGGGTCTTACGAGCAGTACTTC	CASTRVTSGSYEQYF	15	few	TRBJ2-7	TRBV7-2	TRBD2
TGTGCCAGCAGCCGAACCACCCTGGCTAGCGGATATGCCATCAATGAGCAGTTCTTC	CASSRTTLASGYAINEQFF	19	.	TRBJ2-1	TRBV7-6	TRBD2
TGTGCCAGCAGTTTATCGGGGACAGACTACGAGCAGTACTTC	CASSLSGTDYEQYF	14	.	TRBJ2-7	TRBV27	TRBD1
TGCAGCGTTTTATCCGGGACAGCCTATGGCTACACCTTC	CSVLSGTAYGYTF	13	many	TRBJ1-2	TRBV29-1	TRBD1
TGTGCCATCACTCCTGAGGAATCAAACTGGGGCTACACCTTC	CAITPEESNWGYTF	14	many	TRBJ1-2	TRBV10-3	.
TGTGCCTGGGCTGGGACAGGGACGGTCGCAGATACGCAGTATTTT	CAWAGTGTVADTQYF	15	many	TRBJ2-3	TRBV30	TRBD1
TGTGCCAGCAGTCTTTCCCAAAGCCGGGATCAGTTCTTC	CASSLSQSRDQFF	13	many	TRBJ2-1	TRBV6-6	.
TGTGCCAGCAACCCGGCGGGAGGCTCCTACGAGCAGTACTTC	CASNPAGGSYEQYF	14	few	TRBJ2-7	TRBV6-2/TRBV6-3	TRBD2
TGTGCCAGCAGCCGACAGGGCGGGGAGACCCAGTACTTC	CASSRQGGETQYF	13	many	TRBJ2-5	TRBV28	TRBD1
TGTGCCAGCAGCTTAGCTCGGCGCACTAATGAAAAACTGTTTTTT	CASSLARRTNEKLFF	15	.	TRBJ1-4	TRBV7-8	.
TGTGCCAGCAGCAAAGCACCGGGACAGGGACGTTGCAATGAGCAGTTCTTC	CASSKAPGQGRCNEQFF	17	.	TRBJ2-1	TRBV21-1	.
TGTGCCATCACCGGACAGGGACGGGGTGAGCAGTTCTTC	CAITGQGRGEQFF	13	many	TRBJ2-1	TRBV10-3	TRBD1
TGCGCCAGCAGCCTCGGAGGAGTAGGATACAATGAGCAGTTCTTC	CASSLGGVGYNEQFF	15	many	TRBJ2-1	TRBV5-1	.
TGCAGTGCTAGCGGAGGCAGGGATAAAAATGAAAAACTGTTTTTT	CSASGGRDKNEKLFF	15	many	TRBJ1-4	TRBV20-1	.
TGTGCCACCAGCGATCCCGGGACAGGGGACTACGAGCAGTACTTC	CATSDPGTGDYEQYF	15	few	TRBJ2-7	TRBV15	TRBD1
TGTGCCAGCAGTTTATCGAGGGGGACACACTCCTACGAGCAGTACTTC	CASSLSRGTHSYEQYF	16	.	TRBJ2-7	TRBV27	.
TGTGCCAGCAGCCCCAGGGGGGACGCAGGTCAGCCCCAGCATTTT	CASSPRGDAGQPQHF	15	many	TRBJ1-5	TRBV9	TRBD1
TGTGCCAGCAGCTTACTACGGACTAGCGGGAGAGAGACCCAGTACTTC	CASSLLRTSGRETQYF	16	few	TRBJ2-5	TRBV7-2	TRBD2
TGTGCCAGCAGCCCAGGTAGCGGGAGGGGGGATGAGCAGTTCTTC	CASSPGSGRGDEQFF	15	few	TRBJ2-1	TRBV7-2	TRBD2
TGCAGTGTCCGTCGACTAGCGGAAGAGACCCAGTACTTC	CSVRRLAEETQYF	13	many	TRBJ2-5	TRBV20-1	TRBD2
TGTGCCAGCAGCTTATCCAACTCCTACGAGCAGTACTTC	CASSLSNSYEQYF	13	few	TRBJ2-7	TRBV7-2	.
TGCGCCAGCAGGGGCGGTTTGTTGACTAATGAAAAACTGTTTTTT	CASRGGLLTNEKLFF	15	many	TRBJ1-4	TRBV5-1	.
TGTGCCAGCAGTTATGGGGGCGATTCTGGAAACACCATATATTTT	CASSYGGDSGNTIYF	15	many	TRBJ1-3	TRBV6-5	.
TGTGCCAGCACCAAGCAATATGGGGTTACTAGCACAGATACGCAGTATTTT	CASTKQYGVTSTDTQYF	17	.	TRBJ2-3	TRBV7-2	.
TGTGCCAGCAGCTTAGGCGACACGCGTTTGGAGACCCAGTACTTC	CASSLGDTRLETQYF	15	.	TRBJ2-5	TRBV7-2	.
TGTGCCAGCAGTCAAACAGGGGGGTTTGGCTACACCTTC	CASSQTGGFGYTF	13	many	TRBJ1-2	TRBV28	TRBD1
TGTGCCAGCACCAACCCGGGGGCAGATACGCAGTATTTT	CASTNPGADTQYF	13	many	TRBJ2-3	TRBV5-5	.
TGTGCCTGGAGTGTAGGCTCCTTCTCTGGAAACACCATATATTTT	CAWSVGSFSGNTIYF	15	.	TRBJ1-3	TRBV30	.
TGCAGTGCTAGACCCCTTACTAGCGGGAGAGGCAATGAGCAGTTCTTC	CSARPLTSGRGNEQFF	16	.	TRBJ2-1	TRBV20-1	TRBD2
TGTGCCAGCAGGACCGGGACTAGCGGGAGGATGTACAATGAGCAGTTCTTC	CASRTGTSGRMYNEQFF	17	few	TRBJ2-1	TRBV6-2/TRBV6-3	TRBD2
TGCGCCAGCAGCTTAACAGGGAACACCGGGGAGCTGTTTTTT	CASSLTGNTGELFF	14	many	TRBJ2-2	TRBV5-1	.
TGCAGCGTGGCTCACTTCCGGGACAGGGGGACCTACGAGCAGTACTTC	CSVAHFRDRGTYEQYF	16	many	TRBJ2-7	TRBV29-1	TRBD1
TGTGCCAGCAGCGTAGGCTGGAAAAAATACAATGAGCAGTTCTTC	CASSVGWKKYNEQFF	15	many	TRBJ2-1	TRBV9	.
TGTGCCAGCAGCTTAGAATGGGGTAGCGGATACGAGCAGTACTTC	CASSLEWGSGYEQYF	15	many	TRBJ2-7	TRBV7-2	.
TGTGCCACCAGTGAACTAGCGGGATCCCCACATGAGCAGTTCTTC	CATSELAGSPHEQFF	15	many	TRBJ2-1	TRBV24-1	TRBD2
TGTGCCACCAGTGATCCGCAGGGAATAGGGGATAGCACAGATACGCAGTATTTT	CATSDPQGIGDSTDTQYF	18	many	TRBJ2-3	TRBV24-1	.
TGTGCCACCAGTGACCTTGGGACTAGCGGGAGGGCAGATACGCAGTATTTT	CATSDLGTSGRADTQYF	17	few	TRBJ2-3	TRBV24-1	TRBD2
TGTGCCAGCTCACCGACTAGCGGGAGCTGGGAGCAGTACTTC	CASSPTSGSWEQYF	14	.	TRBJ2-7	TRBV18	TRBD2
TGCGCCAGCAGTCTCGGAAGCGGGGAATTAAATGAGCAGTTCTTC	CASSLGSGELNEQFF	15	.	TRBJ2-1	TRBV4-3	TRBD2
TGTGCCAGCAGTTACGGGTTTGAGCAGTACTTC	CASSYGFEQYF	11	many	TRBJ2-7	TRBV12-3/TRBV12-4	.
TGCAGTGCCGTAGGCTTAAGGGAAAAACTGTTTTTT	CSAVGLREKLFF	12	many	TRBJ1-4	TRBV20-1	.
TGTGCCATCAACCAGGGGCAAAGCACAGATACGCAGTATTTT	CAINQGQSTDTQYF	14	many	TRBJ2-3	TRBV10-3	.
TGTGCCAGCAGATTTGACGGAGCCCTCAATCAGCCCCAGCATTTT	CASRFDGALNQPQHF	15	many	TRBJ1-5	TRBV6-1	.
TGTGCCAGCAGCTTTGGACAGGGGAAGGATACGCAGTATTTT	CASSFGQGKDTQYF	14	many	TRBJ2-3	TRBV5-5	TRBD1
TGTGCCAGCAGTTTTGAGATCTCCGGTTACAATGAGCAGTTCTTC	CASSFEISGYNEQFF	15	few	TRBJ2-1	TRBV12-3/TRBV12-4	.
TGTGCCAGCTCCCTCGGGTGGACAGGCCAAGAGACCCAGTACTTC	CASSLGWTGQETQYF	15	.	TRBJ2-5	TRBV18	TRBD1
TGTGCCACCAGTGATCCGACGGACCAAGAGACCCAGTACTTC	CATSDPTDQETQYF	14	.	TRBJ2-5	TRBV24-1	.
TGTGCCAGCAGCTTAGCTGGGACTTTCACCGGGGAGCTGTTTTTT	CASSLAGTFTGELFF	15	many	TRBJ2-2	TRBV7-9	.
TGTGCCAGCAGCTTAAACCCGCCGCCCTACGAGCAGTACTTC	CASSLNPPPYEQYF	14	.	TRBJ2-7	TRBV7-2	.
TGTGCCAGCAGCCCCCTAGCGATATACACAGATACGCAGTATTTT	CASSPLAIYTDTQYF	15	many	TRBJ2-3	TRBV14	.
TGTGCCAGCAAACTAGCGTACCAGTCCTACGAGCAGTACTTC	CASKLAYQSYEQYF	14	.	TRBJ2-7	TRBV6-2/TRBV6-3	TRBD2
TGCAGTGCTAGAGACCCCTCTAGCGGGGAAAACAATGAGCAGTTCTTC	CSARDPSSGENNEQFF	16	many	TRBJ2-1	TRBV20-1	TRBD2
TGTGCCACCCGGCTGACGGGGGTGTACGAGCAGTACTTC	CATRLTGVYEQYF	13	many	TRBJ2-7	TRBV27	.
TGCGCCAGCAAAACAGGGGGTAATTCTAACTATGGCTACACCTTC	CASKTGGNSNYGYTF	15	many	TRBJ1-2	TRBV5-1	TRBD1